One and the same sample provided the 27 T cell receptor beta chains below, sequenced in a study of radiotherapy plus CTLA-4 blockade in lung cancer. TCRdb's table, derived via immunoSEQ multiplex PCR, lists solely in-frame clones and lacks some. The sample holds about 120,000 clones, around 75% seen once. The material was peripheral blood, obtained from a patient treated with radiotherapy plus ipilimumab. These receptors were taken from a human donor with non-small cell lung cancer who had a partial response to radiotherapy plus ipilimumab.

The chain carries TRBV2 and TRBJ2-5; 8 nucleotides match TRBD1. The V gene's germline CDR1 is SNHLY and CDR2 FYNNEI. The CDR3 covers 12 residues. After removal of 4 bases from V and 5 bases from J, the junction contained 0 bases not matched to a gene. The CDR3 is CASSGDRETQYF. CDR3 in DNA: TGTGCCAGCAGTGGGGACAGGGAGACCCAGTACTTC.

This clone showed up just once. V gene TRBV19 combines with J gene TRBJ1-6; D not resolved. The CDR3 runs to 15 residues. Trimming removed 5 bases from V and 2 bases from J, with 10 bases in between. Germline assignment: CDR1 LNHDA and CDR2 SQIVND (reference sequence). CDR3 bases: TGTGCCAGTAGTTCGGGGTACACCTATAATTCACCCCTCCACTTT. It yields the protein CASSSGYTYNSPLHF.

The chain uses TRBV4-2 and TRBJ2-6; a weak D match, TRBD2 (6 bases). CDR1 and CDR2 (germline): LGHNA, YNFKEQ. The CDR3 is made up of 17 amino acids. V was shortened by 1 base and J by 1 base, with 11 bases between the two germline ends. The CDR3 spells CASSQVVAASGANVLTF. In DNA, the CDR3 is TGTGCCAGCAGCCAAGTTGTAGCGGCATCTGGGGCCAACGTCCTGACTTTC.

The chain employs TRBV7-2 and TRBJ2-3, with D possibly being TRBD1 (6 bases). Germline values: CDR1 SGHTA, CDR2 FQGNSA. The CDR3 extends over 15 amino acids. The V end was cut by 3 bases, the J end by 1 base, with 11 bases between. CDR3 DNA: TGTGCCAGCAGCTTGGACAGTCCCGGCACAGATACGCAGTATTTT. Translated, it gives CASSLDSPGTDTQYF.

The rearrangement uses TRBV5-6 and TRBJ1-3; tentative D call: TRBD1 (5 bases). Germline CDR1 SGHDT, CDR2 YYEEEE. This CDR3 has 15 residues. Deletions cut 1 base from V and 3 bases from J, with 11 bases between. The CDR3, as DNA: TGTGCCAGCAGCTTGTTCAGGGAAATTGGAAACACCATATATTTT. Its translation: CASSLFREIGNTIYF.

CDR3 in DNA: TGTGCCAGCAGCTCGCGGGACAGGGGAAGCTACGAGCAGTACTTC. This encodes CASSSRDRGSYEQYF. V gene TRBV11-1 combines with J gene TRBJ2-7; TRBD1 agrees at 10 bases. V dropped 4 bases and J dropped 3; count of bases not matched to a gene: 6. Germline V lookup: CDR1 SGHAT, CDR2 FQDESV (reference sequence). The CDR3 runs to 15 residues.

This chain links TRBV19 with TRBJ1-1; D may be TRBD1 (6 bases). CDR1 and CDR2 (germline): LNHDA, SQIVND (reference sequence). The V gene lost 5 bases and the J gene lost 3 bases, with 16 bases spanning the gap. The CDR3 loop spans 15 amino acids. CDR3 sequence: CASSAFQGLDTEAFF. DNA of the CDR3: TGTGCCAGTAGTGCCTTCCAGGGGTTAGACACTGAAGCTTTCTTT.

The chain combines TRBV27 with TRBJ1-5; D perhaps matches TRBD1 (5 bases). The V gene lost 3 bases and the J gene lost 7 bases, with 22 bases spanning the gap. Germline assignment: CDR1 MNHEY and CDR2 SMNVEV (reference sequence). The CDR3 has 17 residues. CDR3 DNA: TGTGCCAGCAGTTTTCTCAGTGGTGGACGGCGGGGGCAGCCCCAGCATTTT. Translation gives CASSFLSGGRRGQPQHF.

The rearrangement uses TRBV28 and TRBJ1-2; TRBD1 aligns across 11 bases. Germline lookup yields CDR1 MDHEN and CDR2 SYDVKM. There are 15 residues in the CDR3. With V trimmed by 2 bases and J by 1 base, 0 bases remained unmatched. In DNA, the CDR3 is TGTGCCAGCAGTTTAGGGACAGGGGGTAACTATGGCTACACCTTC. Protein sequence: CASSLGTGGNYGYTF.

This clone was found a few times. CDR3 region: CASSLTGDTEAFF. The DNA of the CDR3 is TGTGCCAGTAGTTTAACAGGGGACACTGAAGCTTTCTTT. The chain recombines TRBV19 with TRBJ1-1; the match to TRBD1 covers 7 bases. V shed 5 bases and J 3 bases; nucleotides not matched to a gene: 3. The CDR3 sequence is 13 residues long. CDR1 and CDR2 (germline): LNHDA, SQIVND (reference sequence).

This chain links TRBV19 with TRBJ1-1, with D possibly TRBD1 on 6 matching bases. Trimming cost V 9 bases and J 3 bases, with 11 bases left between them. In germline, CDR1 is LNHDA, CDR2 SQIVND (reference sequence). This CDR3 spans 12 amino acids. CDR3 in DNA: TGTGCCAGCGCCACAGGGTACACTGAAGCTTTCTTT. It specifies CASATGYTEAFF.

This chain connects TRBV5-4 to TRBJ2-3; TRBD1 is a possible D gene (6 bases). The CDR3 is 15 amino acids. CDR1 SGHNT and CDR2 YYREEE come from the germline V gene (reference sequence). V was cut by 0 bases and J by 4 bases, with 12 bases left in between. The DNA of the CDR3 is TGTGCCAGCAGCTTGGGGACAGCCTCCCCAGATACGCAGTATTTT. This translates into CASSLGTASPDTQYF.

Only one count was recorded for this clone. V gene TRBV13 combines with J gene TRBJ1-5; D is uncertain. V was cut by 3 bases and J by 4 bases, with 4 bases left in between. The CDR3 has 12 residues. The germline CDR1 and CDR2 sequences are PRHDT and FYEKMQ (reference sequence). This CDR3 is CASSFLNQPQHF. The CDR3 nucleotides read TGTGCCAGCAGCTTCCTTAATCAGCCCCAGCATTTT.

The table lists this clone with a count of one. This chain joins TRBV6-6 and TRBJ2-5; 10 nucleotides agree with TRBD2. Germline CDR1 MNHNY, CDR2 SVGAGI (reference sequence). J was trimmed by 3 bases and V by 5 bases; bases with no gene match: 3. The CDR3 is made up of 14 amino acids. CDR3 DNA: TGTGCCAGCAGTGCCGGGACTAGCGAAGAGACCCAGTACTTC. Amino acid sequence: CASSAGTSEETQYF.

This chain links TRBV28 with TRBJ1-3; TRBD1 aligns across 8 bases. CDR3 length equals 14 residues. CDR1 MDHEN and CDR2 SYDVKM come from the germline V gene. J lost 4 bases, V lost 10 bases, and 9 bases had no gene match. The CDR3 DNA follows: TGTGCCACCCACGGACAGGGCGGGGGAAACACCATATATTTT. Protein: CATHGQGGGNTIYF. Filled out from reference TRBV28 and TRBJ1-3, the complete variable domain reads DVKVTQSSRYLVKRTGEKVFLECVQDMDHENMFWYRQDPGLGLRLIYFSYDVKMKEKGDIPEGYSVSREKKERFSLILESASTNQTSMYLCATHGQGGGNTIYFGEGSWLTVV.

This chain uses TRBV6-1 with TRBJ1-3, with D unresolved. Per germline, CDR1 MNHNS and CDR2 SASEGT. The CDR3 loop spans 14 amino acids. Trimming stripped 2 bases from V and 0 bases from J, with 5 bases between. CDR3: CASSEFFSGNTIYF. CDR3 nucleotides: TGTGCCAGCAGTGAATTCTTCTCTGGAAACACCATATATTTT.

The rearrangement links TRBV18 to TRBJ2-2, with TRBD1 as a possible D gene (6 bases). This CDR3 region has 16 residues. V was shortened by 6 bases and J by 4 bases, with 18 bases between the two germline ends. CDR1 KGHSH and CDR2 LQKENI come from the germline V gene. The DNA of the CDR3 is TGTGCCAGCTCCCGCAGGGGAAATGATGGCACCGGGGAGCTGTTTTTT. This codes for CASSRRGNDGTGELFF.

In the case of this clone: Distinct nucleotide sequences in the sample also encode this CDR3. The chain joins TRBV7-9 to TRBJ1-1; D uncertain. Trimming took off 1 base at V and 0 bases at J, with 3 bases between the two ends. The CDR3 has 13 amino acids. Germline V gene data show CDR1 as SEHNR and CDR2 as FQNEAQ (reference sequence). CDR3 DNA: TGTGCCAGCAGCTTAGACATGAACACTGAAGCTTTCTTT. Protein product: CASSLDMNTEAFF. Together with reference TRBV7-9 and TRBJ1-1, the CDR3 gives the full variable domain: DTGVSQNPRHKITKRGQNVTFRCDPISEHNRLYWYRQTLGQGPEFLTYFQNEAQLEKSRLLSDRFSAERPKGSFSTLEIQRTEQGDSAMYLCASSLDMNTEAFFGQGTRLTVV.

This clone was detected only a few times. The J gene is TRBJ1-1, the V gene TRBV27; D call uncertain. V was clipped by 3 bases and J by 3 bases, with 8 bases between them. This CDR3 region has 13 residues. Germline lookup yields CDR1 MNHEY and CDR2 SMNVEV (reference sequence). The CDR3 DNA sequence: TGTGCCAGCAGTTTCGGGGTTGACACTGAAGCTTTCTTT. This codes for CASSFGVDTEAFF.

This clone has only one observation. The chain has TRBV30 and TRBJ1-2; TRBD1 aligns across 7 bases. The CDR3 length is 15 residues. CDR1 and CDR2 from the germline V gene are GTSNPN and SVGIG (reference sequence). The V gene end was trimmed by 0 bases and the J gene end by 3 bases; junction bases not matched to a gene: 7. CDR3 in DNA: TGTGCCTGGAGTGTAGGGGACAGTGCGCACTATGGCTACACCTTC. Residues: CAWSVGDSAHYGYTF.

Notes on this clone: A junction boundary mismatches the germline segment, possibly from a read error. The V gene is TRBV7-7, the J gene TRBJ2-2, with D unresolved. The CDR3 length is 14 residues. The germline V gene has CDR1 SSHAT and CDR2 FNYEAQ (reference sequence). The CDR3 DNA sequence: TGTGCTAGCAGCTTAGCATTCAAAACCGGGGAGCTGTTTTTT. Protein: CASSLAFKTGELFF.

V gene TRBV7-2 combines with J gene TRBJ2-1, with 8 bases that match TRBD2. The germline V gene has CDR1 SGHTA and CDR2 FQGNSA. CDR3 length: 15 amino acids. V lost 1 base and J lost 5; bases outside the gene matches: 4. CDR3 in amino acids: CASSLGLAKDNEQFF. DNA for the CDR3: TGTGCCAGCAGCTTAGGACTAGCGAAGGACAATGAGCAGTTCTTC.

The chain recombines TRBV6-6 with TRBJ2-7, with TRBD1 as a possible D gene (6 bases). Germline CDR1 is MNHNY and CDR2 is SVGAGI (reference sequence). The germline V and J ends were trimmed by 3 bases and 6 bases, with 15 bases remaining between them. This CDR3 is 14 amino acids long. In DNA form, the CDR3 reads TGTGCCAGCAGTTATTCAACAGGGTATTCCGAGCAGTACGTC. Its protein is CASSYSTGYSEQYV.

The rearrangement links TRBV18 to TRBJ1-3; 7 bases map to TRBD1. With V trimmed by 5 bases and J by 0 bases, 4 bases remained unmatched. Germline values: CDR1 KGHSH, CDR2 LQKENI. This CDR3 contains 15 residues. CDR3 sequence reads: CASSVGQISGNTIYF. The CDR3 DNA reads TGTGCCAGCTCAGTGGGACAGATCTCTGGAAACACCATATATTTT.

The V and J genes are TRBV6-1 and TRBJ2-3; 8 positions match TRBD1. V lost 5 bases, J lost 3 bases, and 7 bases stayed unmatched. Germline V gives CDR1 MNHNS, CDR2 SASEGT. The CDR3 loop spans 15 amino acids. CDR3: CASSRTGSRTDTQYF. The CDR3 bases are TGTGCCAGCAGTAGGACAGGGAGTAGAACAGATACGCAGTATTTT.

This chain uses TRBV6-1 with TRBJ1-3; D is ambiguous. The CDR3 contains 16 residues. Germline lookup yields CDR1 MNHNS and CDR2 SASEGT. Between the trimmed V and J ends, which lost 0 bases and 0 bases, there was a span of 9 bases. The CDR3 is CASSEASLRSGNTIYF. In DNA form, the CDR3 reads TGTGCCAGCAGTGAAGCGTCACTACGCTCTGGAAACACCATATATTTT.

J is TRBJ2-7 and V is TRBV6-6, with TRBD1 matching over 8 bases. CDR3 length equals 12 residues. With 8 bases clipped from V and 5 bases from J, the junction kept 5 bases outside the gene matches. In germline, CDR1 is MNHNY, CDR2 SVGAGI (reference sequence). The CDR3 DNA follows: TGTGCCAGCCGGGACAGGCTCGACGAGCAGTACTTC. Encoded protein: CASRDRLDEQYF.